This T cell receptor beta chain derives from a study of blood T cell repertoires in COVID-19. Across the whole study: The United States, Italy and Spain provided the acute and convalescent COVID-19 samples. T cells, B-cell-depleted T cells, or PBMCs supplied cDNA or gDNA.

Original handling: Counts of nucleated cells, estimated from reference gene primer amplification, were obtained. Libraries were prepared by immunoSEQ multiplex PCR; TCRdb keeps only in-frame clonotypes and omits some of them. V, J and clone size reflect that table, while D and trimming were determined from the DNA. Of 170,000 or so clones listed, around 90% are singletons. The CDR3 has 15 residues. Germline-derived CDR1 and CDR2 are SGHTA and FQGTGA. V lost 1 base, J lost 6 bases, and 6 bases stayed unmatched. Recruited during active infection, patients (from Seattle) were subsequently followed longitudinally. This clone has just one count.

The J gene is TRBJ2-3, the V gene TRBV7-3; TRBD1 agrees at 8 bases. Sequencing used peripheral blood. The TCR was taken from a man in his 60s with COVID-19, enrolled during active disease. In DNA form, the CDR3 reads TGTGCCAGCAGCTTAAGGGACAGGAGTCTGGATACGCAGTATTTT. Residues: CASSLRDRSLDTQYF.